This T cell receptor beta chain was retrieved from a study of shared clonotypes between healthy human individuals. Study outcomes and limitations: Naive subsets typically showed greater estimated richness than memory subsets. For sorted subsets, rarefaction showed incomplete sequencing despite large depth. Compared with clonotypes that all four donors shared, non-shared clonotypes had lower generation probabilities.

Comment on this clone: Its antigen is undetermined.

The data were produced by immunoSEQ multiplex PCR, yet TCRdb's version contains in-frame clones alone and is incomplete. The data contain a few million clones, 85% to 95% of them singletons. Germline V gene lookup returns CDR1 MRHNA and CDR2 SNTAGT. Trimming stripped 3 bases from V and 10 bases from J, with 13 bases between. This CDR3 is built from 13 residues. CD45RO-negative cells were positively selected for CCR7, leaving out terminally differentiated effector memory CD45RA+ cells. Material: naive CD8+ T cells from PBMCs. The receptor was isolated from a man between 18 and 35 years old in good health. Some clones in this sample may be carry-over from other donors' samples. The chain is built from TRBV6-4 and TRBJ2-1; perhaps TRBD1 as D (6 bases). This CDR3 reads CASSDWEGQEQFF. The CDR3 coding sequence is TGTGCCAGCAGTGATTGGGAAGGACAGGAGCAGTTCTTC.